Sequencing of this T cell receptor beta chain was carried out in a study of blood T cell repertoires in COVID-19. The data were produced by immunoSEQ multiplex PCR, yet TCRdb's version contains in-frame clones alone and is incomplete. Here the sample spans about 200,000 clones, just under 85% being singletons. The CDR3 length is 13 residues. With 1 base removed from V and 6 bases from J, the gap between germline ends came to 11 bases. Germline-derived CDR1 and CDR2 are SGHDT and YYEEEE. Sample: PBMCs or T cells enriched from blood (not recorded which). The gene calls are TRBV5-6 and TRBJ2-7; D is undetermined. The origin of this receptor is a man aged 35 to 55 who had recovered from COVID-19. The CDR3 nucleotides are TGTGCCAGCAGCTTGACGCTAGTAAGCGAGCAGTACTTC. Translated: CASSLTLVSEQYF.